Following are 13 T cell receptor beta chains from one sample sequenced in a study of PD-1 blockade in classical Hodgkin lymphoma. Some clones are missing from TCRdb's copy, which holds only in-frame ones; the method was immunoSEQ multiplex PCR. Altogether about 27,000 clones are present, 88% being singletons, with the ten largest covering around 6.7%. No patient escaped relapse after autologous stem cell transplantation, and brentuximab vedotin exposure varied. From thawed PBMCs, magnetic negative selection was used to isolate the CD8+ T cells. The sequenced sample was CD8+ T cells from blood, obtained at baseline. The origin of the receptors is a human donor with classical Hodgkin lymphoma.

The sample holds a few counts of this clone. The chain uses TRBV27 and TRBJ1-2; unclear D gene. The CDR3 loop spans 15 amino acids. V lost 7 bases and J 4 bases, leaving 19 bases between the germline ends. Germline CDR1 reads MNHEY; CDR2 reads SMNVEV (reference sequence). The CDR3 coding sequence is TGTGCCAGCATAGGCTTCAATCGCTATTCCTATGGCTACACCTTC. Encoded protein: CASIGFNRYSYGYTF.

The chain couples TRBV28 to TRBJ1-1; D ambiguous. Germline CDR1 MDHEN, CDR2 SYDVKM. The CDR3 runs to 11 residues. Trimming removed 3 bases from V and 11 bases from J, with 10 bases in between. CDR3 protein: CASSLLKGAFF. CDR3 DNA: TGTGCCAGCAGTTTGCTCAAAGGGGCTTTCTTT.

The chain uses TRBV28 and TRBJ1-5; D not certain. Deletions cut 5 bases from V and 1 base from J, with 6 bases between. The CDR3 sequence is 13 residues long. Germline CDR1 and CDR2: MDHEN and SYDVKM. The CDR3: CASSADSNQPQHF. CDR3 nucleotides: TGTGCCAGCAGTGCCGACAGCAATCAGCCCCAGCATTTT.

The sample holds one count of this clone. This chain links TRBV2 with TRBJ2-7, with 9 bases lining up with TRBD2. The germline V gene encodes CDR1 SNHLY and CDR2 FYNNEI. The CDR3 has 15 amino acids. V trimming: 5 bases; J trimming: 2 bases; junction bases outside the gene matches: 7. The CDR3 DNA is TGTGCCAGCAGTTCACTAGCGGGCGATACCTACGAGCAGTACTTC. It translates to CASSSLAGDTYEQYF.

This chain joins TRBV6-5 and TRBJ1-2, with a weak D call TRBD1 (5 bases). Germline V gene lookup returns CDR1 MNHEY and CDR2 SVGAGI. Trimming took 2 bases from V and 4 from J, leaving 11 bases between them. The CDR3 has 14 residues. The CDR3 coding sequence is TGTGCCAGCAGTTACGGGCAGGGCGCCTATGGCTACACCTTC. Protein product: CASSYGQGAYGYTF.

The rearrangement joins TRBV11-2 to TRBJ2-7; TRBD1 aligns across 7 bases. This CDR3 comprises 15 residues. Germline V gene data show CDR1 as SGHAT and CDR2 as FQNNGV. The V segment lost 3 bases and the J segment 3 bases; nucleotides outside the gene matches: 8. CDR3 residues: CASSFSGTVFYEQYF. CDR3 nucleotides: TGTGCCAGCAGCTTTTCCGGGACAGTTTTCTACGAGCAGTACTTC. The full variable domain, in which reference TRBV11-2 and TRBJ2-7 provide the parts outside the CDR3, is EAGVAQSPRYKIIEKRQSVAFWCNPISGHATLYWYQQILGQGPKLLIQFQNNGVVDDSQLPKDRFSAERLKGVDSTLKIQPAKLEDSAVYLCASSFSGTVFYEQYFGPGTRLTVT.

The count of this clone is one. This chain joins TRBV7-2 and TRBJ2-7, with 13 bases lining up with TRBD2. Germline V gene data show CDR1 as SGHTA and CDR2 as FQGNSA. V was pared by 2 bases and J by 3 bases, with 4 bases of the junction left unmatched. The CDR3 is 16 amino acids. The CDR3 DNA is TGTGCCAGCAGCTTAAGGGGACTAGCGGGAAACTACGAGCAGTACTTC. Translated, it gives CASSLRGLAGNYEQYF.

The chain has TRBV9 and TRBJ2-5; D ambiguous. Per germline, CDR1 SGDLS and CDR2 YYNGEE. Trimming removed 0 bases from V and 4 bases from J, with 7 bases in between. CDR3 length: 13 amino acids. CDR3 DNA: TGTGCCAGCAGCGTAGGTTCCCGAGAGACCCAGTACTTC. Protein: CASSVGSRETQYF.

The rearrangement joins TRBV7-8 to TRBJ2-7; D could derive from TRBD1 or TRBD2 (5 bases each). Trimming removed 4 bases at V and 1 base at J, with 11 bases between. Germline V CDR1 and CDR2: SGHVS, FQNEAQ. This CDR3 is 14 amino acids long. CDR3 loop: CASSYGTYSYEQYF. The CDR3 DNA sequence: TGTGCCAGCAGCTACGGGACGTATTCCTACGAGCAGTACTTC.

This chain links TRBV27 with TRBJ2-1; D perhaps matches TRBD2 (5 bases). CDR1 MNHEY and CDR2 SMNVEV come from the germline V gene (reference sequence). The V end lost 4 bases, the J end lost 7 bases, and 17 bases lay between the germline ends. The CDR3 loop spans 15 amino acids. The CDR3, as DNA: TGTGCCAGCAGTTCCGGAGTAGCGCCTACGAATGAGCAGTTCTTC. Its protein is CASSSGVAPTNEQFF.

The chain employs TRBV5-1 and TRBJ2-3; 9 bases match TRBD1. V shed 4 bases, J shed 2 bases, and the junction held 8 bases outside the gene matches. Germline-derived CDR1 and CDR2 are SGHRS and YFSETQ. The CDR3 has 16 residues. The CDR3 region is CASSRKQGAPTDTQYF. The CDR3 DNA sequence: TGCGCCAGCAGCCGCAAACAGGGGGCCCCCACAGATACGCAGTATTTT.

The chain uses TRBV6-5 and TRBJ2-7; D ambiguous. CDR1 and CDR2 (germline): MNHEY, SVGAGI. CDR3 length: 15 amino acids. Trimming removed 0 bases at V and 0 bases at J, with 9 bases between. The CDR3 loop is CASSYSYSSSYEQYF. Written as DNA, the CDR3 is TGTGCCAGCAGTTACTCGTACAGCAGCTCCTACGAGCAGTACTTC.

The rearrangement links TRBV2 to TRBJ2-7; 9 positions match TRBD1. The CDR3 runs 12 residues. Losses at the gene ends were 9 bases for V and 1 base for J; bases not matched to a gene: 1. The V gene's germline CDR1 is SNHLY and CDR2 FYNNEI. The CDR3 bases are TGTGCCAGTGGACAGGGGTCCTACGAGCAGTACTTC. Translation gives CASGQGSYEQYF.